This T cell receptor (beta chain) appears in the sequencing data of a study of blood T cell repertoires in COVID-19. Overall study context: Researchers got acute and convalescent COVID-19 samples from the United States, Italy and Spain. T cells, B-cell-depleted T cells, or PBMCs supplied cDNA or gDNA.

This clone is a singleton in its sample. V gave up 7 bases and J gave up 0 bases, with 15 bases separating them. The CDR3 covers 15 residues. Looked up from germline, CDR1 is LNHDA and CDR2 is SQIVND (reference sequence). Cohort 3 recovered donors had two negative PCRs, clearance, or symptom resolution. TCRdb's copy holds only in-frame clones and misses some; the assay was immunoSEQ multiplex PCR. The table has around 380,000 clones, approximately 87% seen once. V usage is TRBV19 and J usage is TRBJ1-2; TRBD1 might be the D (5 bases). The sequenced sample was PBMCs or T cells enriched from blood (not recorded which). The receptor was isolated from a man younger than 40 who had recovered from COVID-19. For the CDR3, the DNA is TGTGCCAGTATTGGAATGACAGCATCTAACTATGGCTACACCTTC. Its translation is CASIGMTASNYGYTF.